The sample holds a few counts of the clone carrying this TCR beta chain. Its antigen is not identified. These data belong to a study of cytomegalovirus exposure and HLA in healthy donors. Study-wide results and caveats: A previous analysis found most TCR beta V segments productive roughly 90% or roughly 30% of the time. Later analysis demonstrated an association between a missense DCLRE1C variant and TCR beta V- and J-gene trimming. Likely technical artifact: a cluster of highly shared sequence variants.

13 Jbeta primers and 60 Vbeta primers were used for the PCR. The table came from immunoSEQ multiplex PCR; TCRdb's copy has only in-frame clones and leaves some out. The sample includes approximately 190,000 clones, about 84% seen only once; the top ten take over 3.5%. The CDR3 contains 17 residues. CDR1 SGHTA and CDR2 FQGNSA come from the germline V gene. V was trimmed by 6 bases and J by 2 bases, leaving 20 bases between them. The TCR was taken from a man aged 50-60 years in good health and CMV-seronegative. Source material: PBMCs. The V call is TRBV7-2, the J call TRBJ2-1; weak D call: TRBD1 (7 bases). In nucleotides, the CDR3 is TGTGCCAGCAGTCCATCCGGATTCAGGGGGGCCTACAATGAGCAGTTCTTC. Translation gives CASSPSGFRGAYNEQFF.